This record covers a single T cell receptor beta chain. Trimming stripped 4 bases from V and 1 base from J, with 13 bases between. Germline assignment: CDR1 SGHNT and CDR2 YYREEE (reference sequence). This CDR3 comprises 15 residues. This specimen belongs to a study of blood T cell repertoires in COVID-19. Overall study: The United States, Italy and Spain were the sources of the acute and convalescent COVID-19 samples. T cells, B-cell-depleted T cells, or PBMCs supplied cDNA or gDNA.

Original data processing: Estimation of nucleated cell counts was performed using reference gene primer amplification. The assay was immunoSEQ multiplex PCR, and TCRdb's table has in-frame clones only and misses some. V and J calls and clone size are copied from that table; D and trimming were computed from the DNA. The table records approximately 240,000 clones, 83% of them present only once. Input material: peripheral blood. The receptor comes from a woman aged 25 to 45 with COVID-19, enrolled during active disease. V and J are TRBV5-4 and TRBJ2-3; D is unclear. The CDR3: CASSREAPGTDTQYF. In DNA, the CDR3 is TGTGCCAGCAGCCGTGAGGCCCCGGGCACAGATACGCAGTATTTT.